Each of the 19 T cell receptor beta chains below was sequenced from the same sample in a study of blood T cell repertoires in COVID-19. Only in-frame clones appear in the TCRdb table, and some are missing; sequencing was by immunoSEQ multiplex PCR. Among fewer than 300,000 clones listed, 80% to 85% were seen once. The sequenced sample consisted of PBMCs or T cells enriched from blood (not recorded which). These receptors all stem from a middle-aged man who had been exposed to COVID-19.

The chain recombines TRBV4-1 with TRBJ2-7; tentatively, D is TRBD1 (6 bases). CDR3 length equals 15 residues. Germline CDR1 and CDR2: MGHRA and YSYEKL. Trimming removed 4 bases at V and 2 bases at J, with 15 bases between. The DNA of the CDR3 is TGCGCCAGCAGCCCCCTCGGGACACCACCCTACGAGCAGTACTTC. As protein: CASSPLGTPPYEQYF.

The chain joins TRBV29-1 to TRBJ2-7, with D possibly TRBD2 on 6 matching bases. This CDR3 contains 14 residues. V dropped 4 bases and J dropped 2 bases, with 15 bases sitting between them. Germline assignment: CDR1 SQVTM and CDR2 ANQGSEA. The CDR3 nucleotides are TGCAGCGTTGGGGACTCCCGATGGGCCTACGAGCAGTACTTC. Protein sequence: CSVGDSRWAYEQYF.

This chain joins TRBV18 and TRBJ2-7, with D unresolved. Germline V gene lookup returns CDR1 KGHSH and CDR2 LQKENI. The length of the CDR3 is 14 residues. V lost 1 base and J 3 bases, leaving 10 bases between the germline ends. The CDR3 bases are TGTGCCAGCTCACCACTGGCAGGCCTCTACGAGCAGTACTTC. It encodes CASSPLAGLYEQYF.

The DNA of the CDR3 is TGTGCCAGCAGCAAAAAACTAGGAGATAAAGAGACCCAGTACTTC. Translating gives CASSKKLGDKETQYF. The chain employs TRBV5-4 and TRBJ2-5; maybe TRBD2 (5 bases). With 4 bases removed from V and 3 bases from J, the gap between germline ends came to 16 bases. Germline lookup yields CDR1 SGHNT and CDR2 YYREEE (reference sequence). The CDR3 spans 15 residues.

This clone has more than one count but fewer than ten. J is TRBJ2-2 and V is TRBV7-3; no reliable D call. From germline, CDR1 is SGHTA and CDR2 FQGTGA. The ends were cut back, 5 bases at V and 3 bases at J, with 4 bases in the middle. CDR3 size: 12 residues. The CDR3 region is CASSRYTGELFF. The CDR3 DNA reads TGTGCCAGCAGCCGTTACACCGGGGAGCTGTTTTTT.

The J gene is TRBJ1-2, the V gene TRBV3-1 (or the pseudogene TRBV3-2); possible D gene TRBD1, 6 bases. The CDR3 sequence is 15 residues long. Per the germline V gene, CDR1 is LGHDT and CDR2 is YNNKEL (reference sequence). V shed 1 base and J shed 8 bases, with 17 bases lying between them. The CDR3 bases are TGTGCCAGCAGCCAAGTTATCAGGGGAAAGGAGGGCTACACCTTC. It encodes CASSQVIRGKEGYTF.

The rearrangement uses TRBV3-1 (or the pseudogene TRBV3-2) and TRBJ1-6, with D maybe TRBD1 (5 bases). Trimming removed 0 bases at V and 9 bases at J, with 12 bases between. CDR1 is LGHDT, CDR2 YNNKEL, per germline (reference sequence). This CDR3 has 15 residues. The CDR3 here is CASSQEPQGRSPLHF. The CDR3 region has the DNA TGTGCCAGCAGCCAAGAGCCCCAGGGTCGTTCACCCCTCCACTTT.

The chain is built from TRBV10-3 and TRBJ2-2; TRBD1 might be the D (5 bases). The CDR3 runs to 17 residues. Germline values: CDR1 ENHRY, CDR2 SYGVKD. V was trimmed by 10 bases and J by 3 bases, leaving 24 bases between them. CDR3 in DNA: TGTGCCACCCGTTCCGTAGGGGTAGTCCGGGACACCGGGGAGCTGTTTTTT. Protein product: CATRSVGVVRDTGELFF.

V and J are TRBV19 and TRBJ2-3, with TRBD2 identical over 13 bases. This CDR3 is built from 17 residues. Germline loops: CDR1 LNHDA, CDR2 SQIVND (reference sequence). V trimming: 2 bases; J trimming: 4 bases; junction bases outside the gene matches: 6. CDR3: CASSISRLAGGPDTQYF. In DNA form, the CDR3 reads TGTGCCAGTAGTATAAGCCGACTAGCGGGAGGTCCAGATACGCAGTATTTT.

To note about this clone: The same CDR3 can be traced to other DNA sequences in this sample. The J gene is TRBJ2-1, the V gene TRBV3-1 (or the pseudogene TRBV3-2); D unresolved. Trimming took 1 base from V and 4 from J, leaving 2 bases between them. This CDR3 is 12 amino acids long. Per germline, CDR1 LGHDT and CDR2 YNNKEL (reference sequence). The CDR3 nucleotides read TGTGCCAGCAGCCAAGCGTACAATGAGCAGTTCTTC. Translated, it gives CASSQAYNEQFF.

J is TRBJ2-1 and V is TRBV30; D perhaps matches TRBD2 (5 bases). Germline V CDR1 and CDR2: GTSNPN, SVGIG (reference sequence). V was clipped by 0 bases and J by 0 bases, with 9 bases between them. The CDR3 consists of 15 residues. The CDR3 DNA reads as TGTGCCTGGAGTGTAAAGCGGTACTCCTACAATGAGCAGTTCTTC. Protein product: CAWSVKRYSYNEQFF.

This clone was recorded once. The chain has TRBV25-1 and TRBJ2-2; D is ambiguous. CDR1 MGHDK and CDR2 SYGVNS come from the germline V gene. This CDR3 has 13 residues. Trimming removed 2 bases at V and 10 bases at J, with 11 bases between. The CDR3 nucleotides read TGTGCCAGCAGTGAACAACTCCTTTTGGAGCTGTTTTTT. Translating it yields CASSEQLLLELFF.

In DNA form, the CDR3 reads TGCGCCAGCAGCCAAGTACTAGCGGGCATCGGCAATGAGCAGTTCTTC. Its protein is CASSQVLAGIGNEQFF. V and J are TRBV4-1 and TRBJ2-1; the match to TRBD2 covers 9 bases. Looked up from germline, CDR1 is MGHRA and CDR2 is YSYEKL. With V trimmed by 1 base and J by 6 bases, 7 bases remained unmatched. The CDR3 contains 16 residues.

This clone came up a few times. The chain couples TRBV23-1 to TRBJ1-2; D is undetermined. TRBV23-1 is given ORF status, its function remaining uncertain. Trimming pared 4 bases from V and 8 bases from J, leaving 8 bases between. This CDR3 region has 11 residues. Here the CDR3 reads CASSRAGGYTF. The DNA for the CDR3 is TGCGCCAGCAGTCGGGCCGGCGGCTACACCTTC.

The V call is TRBV3-1 (or the pseudogene TRBV3-2), the J call TRBJ1-2; weak D call: TRBD1 (5 bases). Trimming stripped 3 bases from V and 9 bases from J, with 17 bases between. This CDR3 contains 14 residues. Germline CDR1 and CDR2: LGHDT and YNNKEL (reference sequence). The DNA of the CDR3 is TGTGCCAGCAGCCACCTACGGGGGGGGGTAAGCTACACCTTC. It codes for CASSHLRGGVSYTF.

Comment on this clone: Other DNA sequences of this sample code for an identical CDR3. CDR3 nucleotides: TGTGCCAGCAGCTTATCAAGGGGGCGGTACGAGCAGTACTTC. Protein sequence: CASSLSRGRYEQYF. The genes are TRBV7-2 and TRBJ2-7; 7 bases match TRBD1. This CDR3 has 14 amino acids. The V gene's germline CDR1 is SGHTA and CDR2 FQGNSA. Unmatched junction bases numbered 5, after V lost 2 bases and J lost 4 bases.

This chain uses TRBV11-2 with TRBJ2-5, with TRBD2 as a possible D gene (6 bases). The V end was cut by 6 bases, the J end by 5 bases, with 13 bases between. The CDR3 is 13 amino acids. CDR1 and CDR2 from the germline V gene are SGHAT and FQNNGV. The CDR3 DNA follows: TGTGCCAGCAGTGAATTTGGGGGGGAGACCCAGTACTTC. The encoded protein is CASSEFGGETQYF.

This clone was seen only once. Its ends do not fully match the called genes, so a read error is possible. Other DNA sequences in the sample encode the same CDR3. This chain links TRBV11-3 with TRBJ2-3; possibly TRBD2 for D (5 bases). Germline V gives CDR1 SGHNT, CDR2 YENEEA. The CDR3 has 16 residues. The CDR3 DNA reads TGCGCCAGCAGCTTGGGTGCGAGCGGCCCCACAGATACGCAGTATTTT. Translating gives CASSLGASGPTDTQYF. The whole variable domain, filled in from reference TRBV11-3 and TRBJ2-3, reads EAGVVQSPRYKIIEKKQPVAFWCNPISGHNTLYWYLQNLGQGPELLIRYENEEAVDDSQLPKDRFSAERLKGVDSTLKIQPAELGDSAVYLCASSLGASGPTDTQYFGPGTRLTVL.

This clone showed up just once. The chain uses TRBV4-1 and TRBJ2-1; D might be TRBD1 (6 bases). The V gene's germline CDR1 is MGHRA and CDR2 YSYEKL. The CDR3 consists of 15 residues. V gave up 7 bases and J gave up 3 bases, with 16 bases separating them. The CDR3 is CASKSQGSVYNEQFF. CDR3 sequence (DNA): TGCGCCAGCAAAAGCCAGGGGAGCGTCTACAATGAGCAGTTCTTC.